The next 12 T cell receptor beta chains were all read from a single sample in a study of CD8+ T cells in alopecia areata. As to treatment: oral pan-JAK inhibitor, 5-10 mg twice daily. As the sequencing template, cDNA was produced by extracting RNA and reverse transcribing it. Sequencing was performed with immunoSEQ multiplex PCR; in TCRdb, only in-frame clones are kept and a portion is missing. The sample lists around 110,000 clones; roughly 55% were seen once. The sample in question was CD8+ T cells sorted from blood, obtained at week 24, from a patient treated with tofacitinib. The receptors come from a human donor with alopecia areata.

The chain has TRBV19 and TRBJ2-7; possible D gene TRBD2, 5 bases. Between the trimmed V and J ends, which lost 6 bases and 3 bases, there was a span of 15 bases. The CDR3 totals 14 residues. The germline gives CDR1 LNHDA, CDR2 SQIVND (reference sequence). The DNA of the CDR3 is TGTGCCAGTAGCGCGCGGGCAGATCACTACGAGCAGTACTTC. This sequence encodes CASSARADHYEQYF. The whole variable domain, remainder taken from reference TRBV19 and TRBJ2-7, is DGGITQSPKYLFRKEGQNVTLSCEQNLNHDAMYWYRQDPGQGLRLIYYSQIVNDFQKGDIAEGYSVSREKKESFPLTVTSAQKNPTAFYLCASSARADHYEQYFGPGTRLTVT.

In its sample, this clone was seen once. This rearrangement joins TRBV7-9 to TRBJ2-2, with D possibly being TRBD2 (5 bases). Germline values: CDR1 SEHNR, CDR2 FQNEAQ (reference sequence). The CDR3 is 16 residues long. V was pared by 1 base and J by 3 bases, with 12 bases between. CDR3 DNA: TGTGCCAGCAGCTTAGGAGAGGGTACGGACACCGGGGAGCTGTTTTTT. Its translation: CASSLGEGTDTGELFF.

V and J are TRBV6-6 and TRBJ1-1, with D perhaps TRBD1 (5 bases). V was pared by 7 bases and J by 3 bases, with 15 bases between. CDR1 is MNHNY and CDR2 is SVGAGI in the germline V gene (reference sequence). The CDR3 spans 14 residues. CDR3 sequence reads: CASISGRGDTEAFF. The CDR3 DNA follows: TGTGCCAGCATCTCAGGGAGGGGAGACACTGAAGCTTTCTTT.

This rearrangement joins TRBV30 to TRBJ2-7; D call uncertain. Germline V lookup: CDR1 GTSNPN, CDR2 SVGIG (reference sequence). V gave up 1 base and J gave up 4 bases, with 11 bases separating them. This CDR3 is built from 13 residues. DNA of the CDR3: TGTGCCTGGAGTGACATGGGTTTATACGAGCAGTACTTC. Its translation is CAWSDMGLYEQYF.

Concerning this clone: No conserved phenylalanine or tryptophan is present at the end of the CDR3, so a read error is the likely explanation. V and J are TRBV30 and TRBJ1-1; TRBD1 aligns across 8 bases. The CDR3 has 12 residues. J lost 7 bases, V lost 2 bases, and 3 bases had no gene match. Germline lookup yields CDR1 GTSNPN and CDR2 SVGIG (reference sequence). In DNA, the CDR3 is TGTGCCTGGAGTTCCGGGACAGGTGAAGCTTTCCTT. It is translated as CAWSSGTGEAFL.

This clone has only a few counts. J is TRBJ2-5 and V is TRBV30; a possible D gene is TRBD2 (5 bases). Germline values: CDR1 GTSNPN, CDR2 SVGIG (reference sequence). Trimming pared 5 bases from V and 1 base from J, leaving 20 bases between. This CDR3 comprises 16 residues. DNA of the CDR3: TGTGCCTGGGGAGGACGGAGCCCTGTCACCCAAGAGACCCAGTACTTC. It specifies CAWGGRSPVTQETQYF.

The rearrangement uses TRBV15 and TRBJ1-2; D is uncertain. The CDR3 extends over 13 amino acids. Germline V gene data show CDR1 as LNHNV and CDR2 as YYDKDF (reference sequence). The V gene lost 7 bases and the J gene lost 2 bases, with 11 bases spanning the gap. The CDR3 DNA is TGTGCCACCACCGAGACGGAAAACTATGGCTACACCTTC. It translates to CATTETENYGYTF.

The gene calls are TRBV7-9 and TRBJ2-1; unclear D gene. This CDR3 has 10 amino acids. In germline, CDR1 is SEHNR, CDR2 FQNEAQ (reference sequence). Trimming cost V 4 bases and J 7 bases, with 2 bases left between them. CDR3 loop: CASSSNEQFF. In DNA, the CDR3 is TGTGCCAGCAGCTCGAATGAGCAGTTCTTC.

The rearrangement uses TRBV2 and TRBJ2-7; a weak D match, TRBD1 (5 bases). Looked up from germline, CDR1 is SNHLY and CDR2 is FYNNEI. The CDR3 is 16 amino acids. Trimming shortened V by 6 bases and J by 0 bases, and 18 bases separated the two germline ends. The CDR3 DNA is TGTGCCAGCAGCCCCGCCAGGGAATCGAGCTCCTACGAGCAGTACTTC. It yields the protein CASSPARESSSYEQYF.

The rearrangement links TRBV4-2 to TRBJ2-1; tentative D call: TRBD1 (5 bases). CDR1 LGHNA and CDR2 YNFKEQ come from the germline V gene. This CDR3 has 13 residues. V was trimmed by 2 bases and J by 8 bases, leaving 10 bases between them. The CDR3: CASSQSDSHEQFF. CDR3 DNA: TGTGCCAGCAGCCAAAGCGACAGCCATGAGCAGTTCTTC.

This chain connects TRBV29-1 to TRBJ1-1; no clear D. V lost 7 bases and J lost 2, with 20 bases in between. The CDR3 runs to 15 residues. Germline-derived CDR1 and CDR2 are SQVTM and ANQGSEA. The CDR3 DNA reads TGCAGCGCACCCCTCACGGTCCTATCTAACACTGAAGCTTTCTTT. Translation: CSAPLTVLSNTEAFF. The full variable domain, completed using reference TRBV29-1 and TRBJ1-1, is SAVISQKPSRDICQRGTSLTIQCQVDSQVTMMFWYRQQPGQSLTLIATANQGSEATYESGFVIDKFPISRPNLTFSTLTVSNMSPEDSSIYLCSAPLTVLSNTEAFFGQGTRLTVV.

The chain links TRBV30 to TRBJ2-7, with no clear D. This CDR3 is built from 12 residues. V lost 4 bases to trimming and J lost 5 bases, with 12 bases between them. The germline V gene encodes CDR1 GTSNPN and CDR2 SVGIG (reference sequence). Here the CDR3 DNA reads TGTGCCTGGAAGGAGAAGGCCCACGAGCAGTACTTC. Translating it yields CAWKEKAHEQYF. The full variable domain, completed using reference TRBV30 and TRBJ2-7, is SQTIHQWPATLVQPVGSPLSLECTVEGTSNPNLYWYRQAAGRGLQLLFYSVGIGQISSEVPQNLSASRPQDRQFILSSKKLLLSDSGFYLCAWKEKAHEQYFGPGTRLTVT.